The clone carrying this T cell receptor beta chain was observed a handful of times. Its antigen is currently unknown. These data are taken from a study of spatial heterogeneity in lung cancer. About the study: Detected sequences consistently included more beta-chain ones than alpha-chain ones. The average appearance count of each unique TCR and UMI combination in raw reads was more than nine. General study findings and limits: The study found that expanded intratumoral alpha and beta TCR counts tracked tumor mutation counts. Regional and ubiquitous nonsynonymous mutations were tracked by counts of regional and ubiquitous expanded TCRs, respectively.

Unique molecular identifiers, one per molecule, were present on every TCR cDNA molecule. TCRdb passed the 5' RACE reads through MiXCR, listing each CDR3 protein once. The repertoire holds 20,000 to 25,000 distinct CDR3 sequences, approximately 4.3% seen once, with around 9% in the top ten. As for time point: sample taken at primary tumor resection. This CDR3 spans 15 amino acids. Germline V gene sequence: CDR1 SGHTA, CDR2 FQGNSA. Unmatched junction bases numbered 6, after V lost 3 bases and J lost 2 bases. The TCR sequence derives from a male donor with early-stage non-small cell lung cancer. The chain uses TRBV7-2 and TRBJ2-5, with TRBD2 matching 7 bases. Sequencing used lung tumor tissue, obtained at surgery. This CDR3 is CASSFYSGKQETQYF. In nucleotides, the CDR3 is TGTGCCAGCAGCTTTTACAGCGGGAAGCAAGAGACCCAGTACTTC.